These T cell receptor beta chains were read from a single sample in a study of Tregs in tolerant kidney transplant recipients. This table comes from immunoSEQ multiplex PCR, and its TCRdb copy is limited to in-frame clones, with some not included. This sample has some 69,000 clones, with roughly 84% found just once. Material for sequencing was CD4+ T cells from blood. Receptors were obtained from a human donor in good health. Each CDR3 is given with its conserved first and last residue. A D gene is named only where the DNA matches it firmly. Rows give clone size only sometimes, using once, few, many, or a class for an expanded clone.

j_call: TRBJ2-1
v_call: TRBV12-5
d_call: TRBD2
clone_size: NA
cdr3_aa: CASGLMAGGYNEQFF
cdr3_nt: TGTGCTAGTGGTTTGATGGCGGGGGGATACAATGAGCAGTTCTTC

j_call: TRBJ2-7
v_call: TRBV6-4
d_call: NA
clone_size: NA
cdr3_aa: CASSDSTDPGSSYEQYF
cdr3_nt: TGTGCCAGCAGTGACTCGACAGACCCTGGGAGCTCCTACGAGCAGTACTTC

j_call: TRBJ2-5
v_call: TRBV15
d_call: NA
clone_size: NA
cdr3_aa: CATSRGASKETQYF
cdr3_nt: TGTGCCACCAGCAGAGGGGCTAGTAAAGAGACCCAGTACTTC

j_call: TRBJ2-1
v_call: TRBV5-4
d_call: NA
clone_size: NA
cdr3_aa: CASSLARWEDNEQFF
cdr3_nt: TGTGCCAGCAGCTTGGCCAGATGGGAGGACAATGAGCAGTTCTTC

j_call: TRBJ1-6
v_call: TRBV13
d_call: TRBD1
clone_size: NA
cdr3_aa: CASSLRDRGLTNSPLHF
cdr3_nt: TGTGCCAGCAGCTTGCGGGACAGGGGGCTTACAAATTCACCCCTCCACTTT

j_call: TRBJ1-5
v_call: TRBV5-8
d_call: NA
clone_size: NA
cdr3_aa: CASSLGSAINQPQHF
cdr3_nt: TGTGCCAGCAGCTTAGGGTCGGCCATCAATCAGCCCCAGCATTTT

j_call: TRBJ1-5
v_call: TRBV21-1
d_call: NA
clone_size: NA
cdr3_aa: CASSNGCSSLVPQHF
cdr3_nt: TGTGCCAGCAGCAACGGATGCAGTTCCCTAGTGCCCCAGCATTTT

j_call: TRBJ1-3
v_call: TRBV6-1
d_call: NA
clone_size: NA
cdr3_aa: CASSVRDSGNTIYF
cdr3_nt: TGTGCCAGCAGTGTGCGGGACTCTGGAAACACCATATATTTT

j_call: TRBJ1-4
v_call: TRBV7-9
d_call: NA
clone_size: NA
cdr3_aa: CASSRGNGDEKLFF
cdr3_nt: TGTGCCAGCAGCCGCGGGAACGGCGATGAAAAACTGTTTTTT

j_call: TRBJ2-5
v_call: TRBV5-4
d_call: NA
clone_size: NA
cdr3_aa: CASSIADRAGWETQYF
cdr3_nt: TGTGCCAGCAGCATCGCTGACAGGGCGGGGTGGGAGACCCAGTACTTC

j_call: TRBJ2-7
v_call: TRBV25-1
d_call: TRBD2
clone_size: few
cdr3_aa: CASSETSGSLYEQYF
cdr3_nt: TGTGCCAGCAGTGAGACTAGCGGGAGTCTATACGAGCAGTACTTC

j_call: TRBJ1-1
v_call: TRBV6-5
d_call: NA
clone_size: once
cdr3_aa: CASGYPGTTEAFF
cdr3_nt: TGTGCCAGCGGTTACCCGGGGACCACTGAAGCTTTCTTT

j_call: TRBJ1-4
v_call: TRBV5-4
d_call: NA
clone_size: NA
cdr3_aa: CASSPDSSTGEKLFF
cdr3_nt: TGTGCCAGCAGCCCGGACTCTTCAACAGGTGAAAAACTGTTTTTT

j_call: TRBJ1-6
v_call: TRBV14
d_call: TRBD1
clone_size: NA
cdr3_aa: CASSHFTGGSGSPLHF
cdr3_nt: TGTGCCAGCAGCCACTTCACAGGGGGCTCGGGTTCACCCCTCCACTTT

j_call: TRBJ2-7
v_call: TRBV7-2
d_call: NA
clone_size: NA
cdr3_aa: CASSSPPPPNPGEQYF
cdr3_nt: TGTGCCAGCAGCTCCCCCCCTCCTCCCAACCCGGGGGAGCAGTACTTC

j_call: TRBJ1-1
v_call: TRBV29-1
d_call: NA
clone_size: NA
cdr3_aa: CSVERGNTEAFF
cdr3_nt: TGCAGCGTTGAAAGGGGGAACACTGAAGCTTTCTTT

j_call: TRBJ1-2
v_call: TRBV14
d_call: NA
clone_size: NA
cdr3_aa: CASSQVSSYANYGYTF
cdr3_nt: TGTGCCAGCAGCCAAGTTTCGAGCTACGCTAACTATGGCTACACCTTC

j_call: TRBJ1-4
v_call: TRBV5-1
d_call: TRBD1
clone_size: NA
cdr3_aa: CASSDGTGLFATNEKLFF
cdr3_nt: TGCGCCAGCAGCGACGGGACAGGGCTCTTTGCAACTAATGAAAAACTGTTTTTT

j_call: TRBJ2-7
v_call: TRBV11-2
d_call: TRBD2
clone_size: NA
cdr3_aa: CASSVGLAAGYEQYF
cdr3_nt: TGTGCCAGCAGCGTCGGACTAGCGGCCGGCTACGAGCAGTACTTC

j_call: TRBJ2-5
v_call: TRBV7-2
d_call: TRBD2
clone_size: once
cdr3_aa: CASGSSGMGETQYF
cdr3_nt: TGTGCCAGCGGGTCCAGCGGGATGGGGGAGACCCAGTACTTC

j_call: TRBJ1-1
v_call: TRBV5-1
d_call: NA
clone_size: once
cdr3_aa: CASSAGTPNTEAFF
cdr3_nt: TGCGCCAGCAGCGCCGGGACTCCCAACACTGAAGCTTTCTTT

j_call: TRBJ1-5
v_call: TRBV19
d_call: TRBD1
clone_size: NA
cdr3_aa: CASSSFDRAGQPQHF
cdr3_nt: TGTGCCAGTAGCTCTTTTGACAGGGCAGGCCAGCCCCAGCATTTT

j_call: TRBJ1-2
v_call: TRBV5-1
d_call: NA
clone_size: NA
cdr3_aa: CASSWGRRGYTF
cdr3_nt: TGCGCCAGCAGCTGGGGACGTCGCGGCTACACCTTC

j_call: TRBJ2-7
v_call: TRBV5-5
d_call: NA
clone_size: medium-sized
cdr3_aa: CASSLRGADYEQYF
cdr3_nt: TGTGCCAGCAGCCTTAGAGGGGCGGATTACGAGCAGTACTTC

j_call: TRBJ1-3
v_call: TRBV18
d_call: NA
clone_size: NA
cdr3_aa: CASSPNTSGNTIYF
cdr3_nt: TGTGCCAGCTCACCGAATACCTCTGGAAACACCATATATTTT